These 27 T cell receptor beta chains came from one sample sequenced in a study of T cells in Graves' hyperthyroidism and ophthalmopathy. Template material for amplifying TCR beta CDR3 regions consisted of RNA transcripts. First-round RT-PCR with HTBI primers amplified the TCR CDR3 region. MiXCR was run by TCRdb on the multiplex PCR reads, yielding one entry per CDR3 protein. The top ten hold 15% to 20% of the sample, which has 300,000 to 400,000 distinct CDR3 sequences, 14% seen once. The specimen sequenced was blood. The receptors were gathered from a woman aged 30 to 39 with Graves' ophthalmopathy.

This clonotype has a handful of counts. V usage is TRBV5-1 and J usage is TRBJ2-7, with D hard to call. The ends were cut back, 0 bases at V and 2 bases at J, with 3 bases in the middle. The V gene's germline CDR1 is SGHRS and CDR2 YFSETQ. The CDR3 has 12 residues. CDR3 coding DNA: TGCGCCAGCAGCTTGGAGGCCTACGAGCAGTACTTC. Translating it yields CASSLEAYEQYF.

This clonotype has a count of ten or more. V is TRBV7-9 and J is TRBJ1-4, with a possible D match to TRBD1 (6 bases). CDR1 is SEHNR and CDR2 is FQNEAQ in the germline V gene (reference sequence). Trimming stripped 5 bases from V and 5 bases from J, with 15 bases between. The CDR3 sequence is 15 residues long. The chain's CDR3 is CASSATGARNEKLFF. The DNA for the CDR3 is TGTGCCAGCAGCGCGACAGGAGCCAGGAATGAAAAACTGTTTTTT.

The V gene is TRBV12-3 or TRBV12-4, the J gene TRBJ1-2; 10 positions match TRBD1. V shed 5 bases, J shed 6 bases, and the junction held 12 bases outside the gene matches. This CDR3 comprises 16 residues. Written as DNA, the CDR3 is TGTGCCAGCAGTCGCAGTCCGGACAGGGGGAAGGATGGCTACACCTTC. Amino acids: CASSRSPDRGKDGYTF.

This clonotype was found many times. The rearrangement joins TRBV2 to TRBJ2-7; possible D gene TRBD1, 6 bases. The V gene's germline CDR1 is SNHLY and CDR2 FYNNEI. Trimming pared 4 bases from V and 2 bases from J, leaving 12 bases between. This CDR3 has 14 residues. DNA for the CDR3: TGTGCCAGCAGTGGGACAGAAATAACCTACGAGCAGTACTTC. Protein: CASSGTEITYEQYF. Using reference TRBV2 and TRBJ2-7 for the parts outside the CDR3, the full variable domain is EPEVTQTPSHQVTQMGQEVILRCVPISNHLYFYWYRQILGQKVEFLVSFYNNEISEKSEIFDDQFSVERPDGSNFTLKIRSTKLEDSAMYFCASSGTEITYEQYFGPGTRLTVT.

This chain links TRBV27 with TRBJ1-5, with 7 bases aligning to TRBD1. Trimming removed 11 bases from V and 4 bases from J; junction bases left unmatched: 14. The CDR3 is made up of 15 amino acids. Germline-derived CDR1 and CDR2 are MNHEY and SMNVEV (reference sequence). CDR3 region: CASTSRGGRNQPQHF. The CDR3 nucleotides are TGTGCCTCAACAAGCAGGGGGGGAAGAAATCAGCCCCAGCATTTT.

At least ten counts were recorded for this clonotype. CDR3 nucleotide sequence: TGTGCCAGCAGCTTAAGAGGAAGGTCCCAGTACTTC. As protein: CASSLRGRSQYF. The chain uses TRBV7-2 and TRBJ2-5; D remains unclear. Germline CDR1 and CDR2: SGHTA and FQGNSA. V was clipped by 2 bases and J by 9 bases, with 10 bases between them. The CDR3 has 12 amino acids.

This clonotype was seen more than once but under ten times. V is TRBV6-1 and J is TRBJ1-6; D remains ambiguous. Looked up from germline, CDR1 is MNHNS and CDR2 is SASEGT. The CDR3 consists of 16 residues. Trimming took off 5 bases at V and 6 bases at J, with 17 bases between the two ends. The CDR3 sequence is CASSRTVSRFNSPLHF. In DNA, the CDR3 is TGTGCCAGCAGTCGGACTGTTAGTCGGTTTAATTCACCCCTCCACTTT.

CDR3: CASSAPTSGQETQYF. Written as DNA, the CDR3 is TGTGCCAGCAGCGCGCCGACTAGCGGCCAAGAGACCCAGTACTTC. V usage is TRBV12-3 or TRBV12-4 and J usage is TRBJ2-5, with 9 bases aligning to TRBD2. J was trimmed by 1 base and V by 6 bases; bases with no gene match: 6. The CDR3 is made up of 15 amino acids.

This clonotype was detected ten times or more. V and J are TRBV4-1 and TRBJ1-5; D is uncertain. The V end lost 0 bases, the J end lost 0 bases, and 9 bases lay between the germline ends. The CDR3 totals 16 residues. Germline CDR1 and CDR2: MGHRA and YSYEKL. CDR3 sequence (DNA): TGCGCCAGCAGCCAAGACGGCGGGAATAGCAATCAGCCCCAGCATTTT. Its translation: CASSQDGGNSNQPQHF.

In this sample, this clonotype turned up a few times. The rearrangement links TRBV2 to TRBJ2-1; 9 bases match TRBD2. The ends lost 3 bases at V and 5 bases at J; junction bases unmatched: 2. This CDR3 region has 14 residues. The germline V gene encodes CDR1 SNHLY and CDR2 FYNNEI. CDR3 in DNA: TGTGCCAGCAGTGACGCTAGCGGGGACAATGAGCAGTTCTTC. Translated: CASSDASGDNEQFF.

This clonotype was detected many times. The gene calls are TRBV7-2 and TRBJ2-7; TRBD2 might be the D (6 bases). V was trimmed by 5 bases and J by 1 base, leaving 9 bases between them. The germline CDR1 and CDR2 sequences are SGHTA and FQGNSA. There are 13 residues in the CDR3. CDR3: CASSPRESYEQYF. The CDR3 region has the DNA TGTGCCAGCAGCCCTCGGGAGTCCTACGAGCAGTACTTC.

This clonotype occurred many times. This sequence joins TRBV4-1 and TRBJ2-7; TRBD1 or TRBD2 may be the D gene (5 bases each). There are 15 residues in the CDR3. Germline V gene data show CDR1 as MGHRA and CDR2 as YSYEKL. The ends were cut back, 5 bases at V and 2 bases at J, with 16 bases in the middle. CDR3 region: CASSNGTAITYEQYF. The CDR3 DNA is TGCGCCAGCAGCAACGGGACCGCAATAACCTACGAGCAGTACTTC.

J is TRBJ1-5 and V is TRBV27, with 7 bases fitting TRBD1. The germline CDR1 and CDR2 sequences are MNHEY and SMNVEV (reference sequence). CDR3 size: 18 residues. V lost 3 bases, J lost 7 bases, and 18 bases stayed unmatched. CDR3 bases: TGTGCCAGCAGTTTGTGGGGATCCGGGACAGTGGGCAGGCAGCCCCAGCATTTT. This sequence encodes CASSLWGSGTVGRQPQHF.

This chain links TRBV4-1 with TRBJ2-5; TRBD2 aligns across 14 bases. Germline-derived CDR1 and CDR2 are MGHRA and YSYEKL. The trim removed 2 bases at V and 4 bases at J, leaving 3 bases unmatched. The CDR3 contains 16 residues. The DNA of the CDR3 is TGCGCCAGCAGCCAAATGGGGACTAGCGGGGGAGAGACCCAGTACTTC. Translation: CASSQMGTSGGETQYF.

The chain uses TRBV12-3 or TRBV12-4 and TRBJ1-1; D perhaps matches TRBD1 (6 bases). The CDR3 sequence is 13 residues long. The V gene lost 7 bases and the J gene lost 1 base, with 10 bases spanning the gap. In DNA form, the CDR3 reads TGTGCCAGCACCGACAGGCCGAACACTGAAGCTTTCTTT. It codes for CASTDRPNTEAFF.

This clonotype was recorded a few times. The chain employs TRBV5-1 and TRBJ1-6, with 7 bases that match TRBD1. Trimming took 4 bases from V and 7 from J; bases not matched to a gene: 5. Germline assignment: CDR1 SGHRS and CDR2 YFSETQ. The CDR3 extends over 14 amino acids. CDR3 protein: CASSPGQENSPLHF. The DNA for the CDR3 is TGCGCCAGCAGCCCCGGACAGGAAAATTCACCCCTCCACTTT.

DNA of the CDR3: TGCGCCAGCAGCCAAGACCTGCCAGCGGGGCTCTACGAGCAGTACTTC. This encodes CASSQDLPAGLYEQYF. J is TRBJ2-7 and V is TRBV4-1; 7 positions match TRBD2. The CDR3 totals 16 residues. The germline gives CDR1 MGHRA, CDR2 YSYEKL. Trimming cost V 0 bases and J 3 bases; bases outside gene matches: 8.

About this clonotype itself: Given the absence of the conserved phenylalanine or tryptophan at the CDR3 end, a read error is likely. The chain is built from TRBV5-1 and TRBJ2-3, with D unclear. Trimming stripped 0 bases from V and 1 base from J, with 6 bases between. The CDR3 is 14 amino acids. The V gene's germline CDR1 is SGHRS and CDR2 YFSETQ. CDR3: CASSLATGTDTQYP. The DNA of the CDR3 is TGCGCCAGCAGCTTGGCCACGGGCACAGATACGCAGTATCCT.

This clonotype was seen more than once but under ten times. The chain employs TRBV20-1 and TRBJ1-1; a possible D gene is TRBD1 (5 bases). The ends were cut back, 3 bases at V and 4 bases at J, with 12 bases in the middle. Germline CDR1 is DFQATT and CDR2 is SNEGSKA (reference sequence). This CDR3 has 13 residues. CDR3 protein: CSASFFGGTEAFF. Written as DNA, the CDR3 is TGCAGTGCTAGTTTCTTTGGGGGCACTGAAGCTTTCTTT.

This clonotype was seen many times. The V call is TRBV9, the J call TRBJ1-2, with D hard to call. This CDR3 has 15 residues. Between the trimmed V and J ends, which lost 0 bases and 4 bases, there was a span of 13 bases. The V gene's germline CDR1 is SGDLS and CDR2 YYNGEE. The CDR3 is CASSVGGAFGYGYTF. CDR3 coding DNA: TGTGCCAGCAGCGTAGGGGGAGCATTTGGCTATGGCTACACCTTC.

As for this clonotype: The junction departs from the called germline gene at one end, perhaps through a read error. J is TRBJ2-7 and V is TRBV4-1; 9 bases map to TRBD1. The CDR3 loop spans 17 amino acids. The germline CDR1 and CDR2 sequences are MGHRA and YSYEKL. In DNA, the CDR3 is TGCGCCAGCAGCCAAGAGGGAGGGACAGGGAACTCCTACGAGCAGCACTTC. It codes for CASSQEGGTGNSYEQHF.

The table lists this clonotype with many counts. The chain has TRBV28 and TRBJ2-3; possible D gene TRBD2, 6 bases. The CDR3 is 15 residues long. The germline V gene encodes CDR1 MDHEN and CDR2 SYDVKM. V was pared by 3 bases and J by 3 bases, with 13 bases between. The DNA of the CDR3 is TGTGCCAGCAGTTTTGGCGGGGCCAGGACAGATACGCAGTATTTT. Protein sequence: CASSFGGARTDTQYF.

This clonotype was seen at least ten times. The V gene is TRBV7-9, the J gene TRBJ2-3; weak D call: TRBD1 (5 bases). The germline CDR1 and CDR2 sequences are SEHNR and FQNEAQ (reference sequence). V was pared by 4 bases and J by 1 base, with 6 bases between. The CDR3 totals 13 residues. The CDR3 DNA sequence: TGTGCCAGCAGCTCACAGGGCACAGATACGCAGTATTTT. Translation: CASSSQGTDTQYF.

This clonotype was seen many times. The rearrangement uses TRBV6-2 or TRBV6-3 and TRBJ2-7; perhaps TRBD1 as D (5 bases). Trimming took off 6 bases at V and 0 bases at J, with 15 bases between the two ends. CDR1 and CDR2 from the germline V gene are MNHEY and SVGEGT. The CDR3 is 15 residues long. CDR3 in DNA: TGTGCCAGCAGCACCACAGGTTGGAGCTCCTACGAGCAGTACTTC. This sequence encodes CASSTTGWSSYEQYF.

This clonotype came up many times. The chain recombines TRBV9 with TRBJ2-2; D uncertain. The germline V gene has CDR1 SGDLS and CDR2 YYNGEE. The ends were cut back, 4 bases at V and 7 bases at J, with 17 bases in the middle. The CDR3 sequence is 15 residues long. The CDR3, as DNA: TGTGCCAGCAGCCCCCAGCTTTTGGGCAGCGGGGAGCTGTTTTTT. It yields the protein CASSPQLLGSGELFF.

The chain links TRBV7-3 to TRBJ1-2; tentatively, D is TRBD1 (5 bases). The V and J ends lost 4 bases and 4 bases respectively, with 10 bases between them. The V gene's germline CDR1 is SGHTA and CDR2 FQGTGA. This CDR3 is built from 13 residues. The CDR3 region has the DNA TGTGCCAGCAGCTCCGGACAAATCTATGGCTACACCTTC. Encoded protein: CASSSGQIYGYTF. The complete variable domain, with remaining parts taken from reference TRBV7-3 and TRBJ1-2, reads GAGVSQTPSNKVTEKGKYVELRCDPISGHTALYWYRQSLGQGPEFLIYFQGTGAADDSGLPNDRFFAVRPEGSVSTLKIQRTERGDSAVYLCASSSGQIYGYTFGSGTRLTVV.

This clonotype was recorded many times. The chain links TRBV19 to TRBJ2-5; D ambiguous. This CDR3 has 14 residues. Between the trimmed V and J ends, which lost 1 base and 2 bases, there was a span of 8 bases. CDR1 LNHDA and CDR2 SQIVND come from the germline V gene (reference sequence). CDR3 amino acids: CASSIGAGQETQYF. Here the CDR3 DNA reads TGTGCCAGTAGTATAGGGGCAGGACAAGAGACCCAGTACTTC.